This T cell receptor beta chain emerged from a study of Ad26.COV2.S vaccination and SARS-CoV-2 variants (dated by TCRdb to the early 2020s). In terms of the full investigation: Vaccine-arm donors were drawn from COV1001, a multicentre, randomized, double-blind, placebo-controlled phase I-IIa trial of Ad26.COV2.S in healthy adults. Participants in the trial were split at random into five groups of five each, receiving low-dose or high-dose Ad26.COV2.S once or twice, or else placebo on both occasions. TCRbeta repertoire sequencing was used to assess the specificity and breadth of SARS-CoV-2-reactive T cell receptors after Ad26.COV2.S vaccination. Blinding of investigators to trial group allocation was maintained during experiments and outcome assessment. The TCR-sequenced set comprised approximately 32 samples: approximately 20 Ad26.COV2.S vaccine recipients, 5 placebo recipients and 8 SARS-CoV-2 convalescent individuals. Dosing of Ad26.COV2.S was intramuscular, at either 5x10^10 or 1x10^11 viral particles, delivered as one shot or as two shots spaced 56 days apart.

The immunoSEQ Assay was used to sequence TCRbeta CDR3 regions. After extraction, genomic DNA underwent amplification by bias-controlled multiplex PCR, followed by high-throughput sequencing. The paper's processing steps were these. To quantify the absolute abundance of every unique TCRbeta CDR3 region, sequences were collapsed and filtered. T cell fraction was estimated by normalization of TCRbeta template counts to usable DNA, with usable DNA being measured through amplification of reference genes present in all nucleated cells. Repertoire TCRs were annotated as SARS-CoV-2-specific when V gene, CDR3 amino acid sequence and J gene were exactly matched to a known reactive TCR set. The reference SARS-CoV-2 TCR set came from MIRA and was filtered for enrichment in COVID-19-positive ImmuneCODE repertoires, removing public or cross-reactive TCRs. Drawing on the MIRA antigens, annotated TCRs were analysed further at the level of specific ORF or position within ORF. Breadth was defined as the number of annotated unique rearrangements divided by the total number of unique productive rearrangements, and depth was defined as the summed frequency of the annotated unique rearrangements. Two-sided Wilcoxon rank-sum tests were used to compare TCR breadth between groups. Not all clones reach the TCRdb copy of this immuneACCESS table, which keeps in-frame sequences only. Checked studies attribute under half of the gap to unresolved V genes and leave the rest unexplained. The DNA gave D and trimming, while V, J and clone size come from that table. In all, the sample holds about 330,000 clones, and 90% of those were seen once. Of the sample, 4.5% to 7% falls within the top ten clones.

Explained via the paper, the treatment or condition label denotes: 15 to 20 received Ad26.COV2.S at low or high dose, single or two shots; about 5 received placebo; per-sample allocation not given. For vaccine and placebo recipients, repertoires were sequenced using samples collected on day 63 after the first injection. Between 29 July and 7 August 2020, Cohort 1b enrolled around 24 adults aged 18-55 years at one site in Boston, USA. Ad26.COV2.S was a replication-incompetent adenovirus type 26 vector expressing a prefusion-stabilized SARS-CoV-2 spike protein from the original Wuhan strain. Counted from cysteine to phenylalanine, this CDR3 has 16 amino acids. Of all the DNA, just the CDR3 is kept, 48 bases in frame from base 1. Unmatched junction bases come to 6, with V trimmed by 4 bases and J by 0 bases. As concerns this clone: No cognate antigen has been identified for it. No base quality information exists; no much larger clone differs at one position.

The full study reports these points: Comparing responses between vaccine doses or regimens was not something the study was powered to do. It was noted by the authors that total T cell responses may have been underestimated by the TCR breadth and depth analyses. After vaccination, spike-specific CD8+ and CD4+ T cell responses were reported to show substantial breadth. Ad26.COV2.S recipients had higher spike-specific TCR breadth than placebo recipients (P = 0.0014). Vaccine and placebo recipients had comparable non-spike TCR breadth, which fits with the vaccine containing only spike.

This clonotype was obtained from a person aged 18-60 years who received the Ad26.COV2.S COVID-19 vaccine or a placebo. The starting material was peripheral blood, obtained in a trial of Ad26.COV2.S vaccine versus placebo. This receptor chain uses TRBV23-1 and TRBJ1-5; 7 central bases correspond to TRBD1. TRBV23-1 is sorted into the ORF group, with uncertain function. The base sequence is TGCGCCAGCAGTCGGAGAGACAGGGATAGCAATCAGCCCCAGCATTTT. It specifies CASSRRDRDSNQPQHF.